The 21 T cell receptor beta chains below were found in one sample sequenced in a study of CD8 T cells in Susac syndrome. RNA, at about 0.45 to 1 ug, was reverse transcribed with random hexamers. In TCRdb, the immunoSEQ multiplex PCR reads were re-called with MiXCR into one record per CDR3 protein. The sample has 65,000 to 80,000 distinct CDR3 sequences, roughly nine tenths seen once. Sequencing used CD8+ T cells from PBMCs. Receptor source: a human donor with multiple sclerosis.

This clonotype occurred once. The chain recombines TRBV3-1 with TRBJ2-1, with TRBD1 matching 9 bases. This CDR3 is built from 16 residues. In germline, CDR1 is LGHDT, CDR2 YNNKEL (reference sequence). V trimming: 3 bases; J trimming: 5 bases; junction bases outside the gene matches: 8. CDR3 nucleotide sequence: TGTGCCAGCAGCCATGAGCCGGGACAGGGTGACAATGAGCAGTTCTTC. Translated: CASSHEPGQGDNEQFF.

The chain employs TRBV4-1 and TRBJ2-3; 10 nucleotides line up with TRBD1. V lost 0 bases, J lost 1 base, and 4 bases stayed unmatched. The CDR3 length is 17 residues. CDR1 MGHRA and CDR2 YSYEKL come from the germline V gene. CDR3 protein: CASSQDRGTGGTDTQYF. The CDR3, as DNA: TGCGCCAGCAGCCAAGATCGCGGGACAGGGGGCACAGATACGCAGTATTTT.

CDR3 nucleotides: TGTGCCATCAGTGAGTCGGCTAGCGGGAGGGCCGTAGTAAATGAGCAGTTCTTC. It yields the protein CAISESASGRAVVNEQFF. The rearrangement links TRBV10-3 to TRBJ2-1; 12 nucleotides line up with TRBD2. The CDR3 consists of 18 residues. The junction had 10 bases not matched to a gene; V was cut back by 0 bases and J by 7 bases. Germline assignment: CDR1 ENHRY and CDR2 SYGVKD.

V is TRBV5-4 and J is TRBJ1-2; D gene uncertain. This CDR3 contains 14 residues. V shed 0 bases and J shed 12 bases, with 18 bases lying between them. Germline lookup yields CDR1 SGHNT and CDR2 YYREEE (reference sequence). CDR3 region: CASSLAGSVKENTF. The CDR3 coding sequence is TGTGCCAGCAGCTTGGCCGGTTCTGTGAAGGAGAACACCTTC.

J is TRBJ1-1 and V is TRBV4-2, with 8 bases aligning to TRBD1. The CDR3 runs to 15 residues. After removal of 0 bases from V and 5 bases from J, the junction contained 5 bases not matched to a gene. Germline CDR1 LGHNA, CDR2 YNFKEQ. CDR3 bases: TGTGCCAGCAGCCAAGATAGGACAGGGTCGACTGAAGCTTTCTTT. Its protein is CASSQDRTGSTEAFF.

This sequence joins TRBV28 and TRBJ2-3; the D is unclear. The V gene's germline CDR1 is MDHEN and CDR2 SYDVKM. The CDR3 runs 18 residues. The V gene lost 3 bases and the J gene lost 1 base, with 20 bases spanning the gap. The CDR3 DNA reads TGTGCCAGCAGTTTTGAGCAGGTATTCGCCGTGCGCACAGATACGCAGTATTTT. It specifies CASSFEQVFAVRTDTQYF.

DNA for the CDR3: TGTGCCAGCTCACCAGGAGGCGGGACCTCCTACAATGAGCAGTTCTTC. It yields the protein CASSPGGGTSYNEQFF. The chain uses TRBV18 and TRBJ2-1; D may be TRBD2 (6 bases). Germline V lookup: CDR1 KGHSH, CDR2 LQKENI. Deletions cut 2 bases from V and 0 bases from J, with 11 bases between. CDR3 length equals 16 residues. The full variable domain, rest sourced from reference TRBV18 and TRBJ2-1, is NAGVMQNPRHLVRRRGQEARLRCSPMKGHSHVYWYRQLPEEGLKFMVYLQKENIIDESGMPKERFSAEFPKEGPSILRIQQVVRGDSAAYFCASSPGGGTSYNEQFFGPGTRLTVL.

The rearrangement links TRBV29-1 to TRBJ1-4; TRBD1 agrees at 8 bases. The V gene end was trimmed by 7 bases and the J gene end by 7 bases; junction bases not matched to a gene: 14. CDR3 length: 15 residues. Germline-derived CDR1 and CDR2 are SQVTM and ANQGSEA. CDR3 residues: CSAVLTGDIGEKLFF. Written as DNA, the CDR3 is TGCAGCGCCGTACTGACAGGGGATATCGGTGAAAAACTGTTTTTT. The entire variable domain, with the rest obtained from reference TRBV29-1 and TRBJ1-4, is as follows: SAVISQKPSRDICQRGTSLTIQCQVDSQVTMMFWYRQQPGQSLTLIATANQGSEATYESGFVIDKFPISRPNLTFSTLTVSNMSPEDSSIYLCSAVLTGDIGEKLFFGSGTQLSVL.

The gene calls are TRBV19 and TRBJ2-3, with TRBD2 matching 11 bases. From germline, CDR1 is LNHDA and CDR2 SQIVND (reference sequence). CDR3 length: 15 amino acids. After removal of 6 bases from V and 4 bases from J, the junction contained 6 bases not matched to a gene. Written as DNA, the CDR3 is TGTGCCAGTAGGGGTACGGGACTAGCGGCAGATACGCAGTATTTT. Its protein is CASRGTGLAADTQYF.

This chain joins TRBV7-6 and TRBJ2-1, with 7 bases aligning to TRBD2. The CDR3 has 16 amino acids. V shed 8 bases, J shed 0 bases, and the junction held 10 bases outside the gene matches. Germline CDR1 SGHVS, CDR2 FNYEAQ. The CDR3 bases are TGTGCCAGCGGGAATAGCGGGCAAAACTCCTACAATGAGCAGTTCTTC. Amino acids: CASGNSGQNSYNEQFF.

V and J are TRBV12-3 or TRBV12-4 and TRBJ2-2, with 7 bases lining up with TRBD1. CDR3 length equals 16 residues. With 5 bases clipped from V and 1 base from J, the junction kept 7 bases outside the gene matches. The CDR3 sequence: CASSPYRTGNTGELFF. As DNA, the CDR3 is TGTGCCAGCAGTCCGTATCGGACAGGGAACACCGGGGAGCTGTTTTTT.

V is TRBV7-6 and J is TRBJ1-5, with D possibly matching TRBD1 (5 bases). Looked up from germline, CDR1 is SGHVS and CDR2 is FNYEAQ. Trimming pared 1 base from V and 2 bases from J, leaving 12 bases between. This CDR3 is built from 16 residues. The CDR3 here is CASSLEVGGGNQPQHF. The CDR3 region has the DNA TGTGCCAGCAGCTTAGAGGTCGGGGGTGGCAATCAGCCCCAGCATTTT. Complete variable domain (other parts from reference TRBV7-6 and TRBJ1-5): GAGVSQSPRYKVTKRGQDVALRCDPISGHVSLYWYRQALGQGPEFLTYFNYEAQQDKSGLPNDRFSAERPEGSISTLTIQRTEQRDSAMYRCASSLEVGGGNQPQHFGDGTRLSIL.

The chain recombines TRBV4-1 with TRBJ2-5; tentatively, D is TRBD2 (7 bases). Trimming stripped 1 base from V and 1 base from J, with 16 bases between. Looked up from germline, CDR1 is MGHRA and CDR2 is YSYEKL. The CDR3 is 17 amino acids. The DNA of the CDR3 is TGCGCCAGCAGCCAAGTTGCCGCGGCGGGGGCCCAAGAGACCCAGTACTTC. Translation: CASSQVAAAGAQETQYF.

The gene calls are TRBV29-1 and TRBJ1-1, with D possibly matching TRBD1 (6 bases). The CDR3 is 11 residues long. Per germline, CDR1 SQVTM and CDR2 ANQGSEA. With 3 bases removed from V and 7 bases from J, the gap between germline ends came to 9 bases. The CDR3 DNA follows: TGCAGCGTTGAGGGGGCAGGTGAAGCTTTCTTT. It yields the protein CSVEGAGEAFF. Full variable domain (missing parts from reference TRBV29-1 and TRBJ1-1): SAVISQKPSRDICQRGTSLTIQCQVDSQVTMMFWYRQQPGQSLTLIATANQGSEATYESGFVIDKFPISRPNLTFSTLTVSNMSPEDSSIYLCSVEGAGEAFFGQGTRLTVV.

The rearrangement joins TRBV19 to TRBJ2-1; TRBD2 agrees at 9 bases. Trimming removed 5 bases from V and 6 bases from J; junction bases left unmatched: 8. Germline CDR1 reads LNHDA; CDR2 reads SQIVND (reference sequence). The CDR3 covers 15 residues. Here the CDR3 reads CASSLSGGGINEQFF. CDR3 DNA sequence: TGTGCCAGTAGTCTTAGCGGGGGAGGGATCAATGAGCAGTTCTTC.

This clonotype was counted a single time. This chain uses TRBV30 with TRBJ2-3; D is uncertain. Germline CDR1 and CDR2: GTSNPN and SVGIG (reference sequence). The V gene lost 1 base and the J gene lost 0 bases, with 8 bases spanning the gap. The CDR3 length is 14 residues. CDR3 sequence: CAWSAGSSTDTQYF. In DNA form, the CDR3 reads TGTGCCTGGAGTGCCGGATCTAGCACAGATACGCAGTATTTT.

The chain joins TRBV6-5 to TRBJ1-2, with TRBD1 matching over 10 bases. Germline CDR1 reads MNHEY; CDR2 reads SVGAGI. The CDR3 has 14 amino acids. V gave up 2 bases and J gave up 4 bases; unmatched junction bases: 1. The CDR3 loop is CASSYRTGGYGYTF. The CDR3, as DNA: TGTGCCAGCAGTTACCGGACAGGGGGCTATGGCTACACCTTC.

The V gene is TRBV20-1, the J gene TRBJ1-2; 7 bases map to TRBD1. Trimming took 1 base from V and 2 from J; bases not matched to a gene: 16. CDR3 size: 18 residues. Germline assignment: CDR1 DFQATT and CDR2 SNEGSKA (reference sequence). CDR3 sequence: CSARVPPPAQGGNYGYTF. The CDR3 coding sequence is TGCAGTGCTAGAGTCCCCCCTCCCGCGCAGGGGGGCAACTATGGCTACACCTTC.

The V gene is TRBV5-1, the J gene TRBJ1-2; unclear D gene. Germline V gene sequence: CDR1 SGHRS, CDR2 YFSETQ. CDR3 length equals 14 residues. The ends were cut back, 0 bases at V and 7 bases at J, with 13 bases in the middle. The chain's CDR3 is CASSLGTVDGGYTF. In DNA, the CDR3 is TGCGCCAGCAGCTTGGGAACCGTTGACGGTGGCTACACCTTC.

The chain recombines TRBV3-1 with TRBJ2-3, with D perhaps matching TRBD1 (5 bases). Trimming took 4 bases from V and 3 from J, leaving 14 bases between them. From germline, CDR1 is LGHDT and CDR2 YNNKEL (reference sequence). There are 15 residues in the CDR3. This CDR3 reads CASSLLGALTDTQYF. The CDR3 DNA reads as TGTGCCAGCAGCCTCCTTGGGGCCCTAACAGATACGCAGTATTTT.

This chain connects TRBV9 to TRBJ1-4, with a weak D call TRBD1 (6 bases). This CDR3 is built from 14 residues. CDR1 and CDR2 from the germline V gene are SGDLS and YYNGEE. V was trimmed by 0 bases and J by 5 bases, leaving 8 bases between them. CDR3 DNA: TGTGCCAGCAGCGTAGAAGGGGGAAATGAAAAACTGTTTTTT. This translates into CASSVEGGNEKLFF.